This T cell receptor (beta chain) was sequenced in a study of blood T cell repertoires in COVID-19. The CDR3 runs to 15 residues. The germline V and J ends were trimmed by 4 bases and 8 bases, with 17 bases remaining between them. Germline CDR1 is SNHLY and CDR2 is FYNNEI. The data were produced by immunoSEQ multiplex PCR, yet TCRdb's version contains in-frame clones alone and is incomplete. The profile shows some 400,000 clones, around 87% of them singletons. The chain uses TRBV2 and TRBJ1-4; D not resolved. This TCR was recovered from a man aged 25-40 years who had recovered from COVID-19. Sequenced: PBMCs or T cells enriched from blood (not recorded which). Here the CDR3 reads CASSAEDPQWEKLFF. The DNA of the CDR3 is TGTGCCAGCAGTGCCGAGGATCCCCAGTGGGAAAAACTGTTTTTT.